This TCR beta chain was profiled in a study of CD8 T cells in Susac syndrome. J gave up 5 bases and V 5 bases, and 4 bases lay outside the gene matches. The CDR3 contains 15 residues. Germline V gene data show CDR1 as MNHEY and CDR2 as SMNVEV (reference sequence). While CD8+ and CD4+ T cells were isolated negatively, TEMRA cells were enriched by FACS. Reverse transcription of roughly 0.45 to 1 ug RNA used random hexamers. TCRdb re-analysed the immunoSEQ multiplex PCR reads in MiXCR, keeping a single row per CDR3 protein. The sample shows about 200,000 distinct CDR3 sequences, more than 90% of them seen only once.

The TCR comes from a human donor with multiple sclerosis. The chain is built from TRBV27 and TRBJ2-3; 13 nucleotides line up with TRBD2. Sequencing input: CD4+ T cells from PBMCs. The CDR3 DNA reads TGTGCCAGCAGTGCGGGACTAGCGGGGTTAGATACGCAGTATTTT. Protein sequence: CASSAGLAGLDTQYF.